The sample holds many counts of the clone carrying this T cell receptor beta chain. The target antigen is unknown. As every portion of the isolated RNA was reverse transcribed, the sequencing read expressed TCRB transcripts. The table came from immunoSEQ multiplex PCR; TCRdb's copy has only in-frame clones and leaves some out. The sample includes about 160,000 clones, 7% to 9% of them seen just once. This sample was taken from a study of beta chain features in type 1 diabetes. Per the germline V gene, CDR1 is LNHDA and CDR2 is SQIVND (reference sequence). This CDR3 comprises 16 residues. V gave up 4 bases and J gave up 6 bases, with 19 bases separating them. Whole-study results and caveats: Moderate yet significant TCRB CDR3 shortening was seen in Type 1 diabetes patients in all four CD4+ subsets.

The clonotype originates from a man between 18 and 35 years old with type 1 diabetes. V usage is TRBV19 and J usage is TRBJ2-1, with D tentatively TRBD2 (5 bases). Specimen: central memory CD4+ T cells from blood. CDR3 DNA: TGTGCCAGTAGTAGAGAAGGAGGCCTAGGAATCAATGAGCAGTTCTTC. This gives the protein CASSREGGLGINEQFF.